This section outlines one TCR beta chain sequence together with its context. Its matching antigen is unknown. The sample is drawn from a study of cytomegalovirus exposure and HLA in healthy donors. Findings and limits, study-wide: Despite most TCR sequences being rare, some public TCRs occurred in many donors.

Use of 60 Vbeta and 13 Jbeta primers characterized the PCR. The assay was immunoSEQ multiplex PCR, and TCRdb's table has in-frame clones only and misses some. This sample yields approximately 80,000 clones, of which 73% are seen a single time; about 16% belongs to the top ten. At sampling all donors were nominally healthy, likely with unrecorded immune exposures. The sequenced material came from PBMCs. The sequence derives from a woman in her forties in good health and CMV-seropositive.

The CDR3 bases are TGTGCCAGCAGCTTACGGGGACAGGGGAATGAAAAACTGTTTTTT. Residues: CASSLRGQGNEKLFF. V usage is TRBV7-9 and J usage is TRBJ1-4, with 10 bases matching TRBD1. Germline V gene data show CDR1 as SEHNR and CDR2 as FQNEAQ (reference sequence). The CDR3 is made up of 15 amino acids. J gave up 5 bases and V 2 bases, and 2 bases lay outside the gene matches.